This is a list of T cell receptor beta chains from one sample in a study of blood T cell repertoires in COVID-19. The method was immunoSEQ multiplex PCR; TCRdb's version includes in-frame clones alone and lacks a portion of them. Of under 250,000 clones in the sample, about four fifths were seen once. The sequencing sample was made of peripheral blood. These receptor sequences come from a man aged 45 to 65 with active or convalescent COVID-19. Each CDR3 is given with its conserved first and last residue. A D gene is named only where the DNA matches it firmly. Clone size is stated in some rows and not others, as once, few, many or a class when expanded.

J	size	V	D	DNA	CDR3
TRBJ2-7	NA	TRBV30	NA	TGTGCCAGCACCGGACAGAGGTGGGAGCAGTACTTC	CASTGQRWEQYF
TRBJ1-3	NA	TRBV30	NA	TGTGCCTGCCAGTACTCTGGAAACACCATATATTTT	CACQYSGNTIYF
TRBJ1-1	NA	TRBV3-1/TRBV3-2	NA	TGTGCCAGCAGCCAGGTCCCAGGTCGAGACGAAGCTTTCTTT	CASSQVPGRDEAFF
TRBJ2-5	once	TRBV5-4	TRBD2	TGTGCCAGCAGCTCACCCGGGGGGGCCGGTGAGACCCAGTACTTC	CASSSPGGAGETQYF
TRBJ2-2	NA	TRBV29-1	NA	TGCAGCGTTCTCGCGAACACCGGGGAGCTGTTTTTT	CSVLANTGELFF
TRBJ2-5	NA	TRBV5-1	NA	TGCGCCAGCAGCCTGGGGCAGGGTGGAGAGACCCAGTACTTC	CASSLGQGGETQYF
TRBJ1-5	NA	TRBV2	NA	TGTGCCAGCAGTGTGGGCAGAGATAGCAATCAGCCCCAGCATTTT	CASSVGRDSNQPQHF
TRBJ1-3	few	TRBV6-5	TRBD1	TGTGCCAGCAGTCGGGACAGGGGGCCTCCTGACACCATATATTTT	CASSRDRGPPDTIYF
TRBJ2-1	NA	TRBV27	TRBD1	TGTGCCAGCAGTTTAAGGCCAGGGGGACCCTACAATGAGCAGTTCTTC	CASSLRPGGPYNEQFF
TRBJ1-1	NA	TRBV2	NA	TGTGCCAGCAGCCAACACGGACTCGGGGCTTTCTTT	CASSQHGLGAFF
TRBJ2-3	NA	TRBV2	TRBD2	TGTGCCAGCAGTGAAGGTACTAGCGGGGGGCGCACAGATACGCAGTATTTT	CASSEGTSGGRTDTQYF
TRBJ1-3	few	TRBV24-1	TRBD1	TGTGCCACCGGCTCAAGGACAGGGGGCCGCTCTGGAAACACCATATATTTT	CATGSRTGGRSGNTIYF
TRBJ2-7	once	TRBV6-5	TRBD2	TGTGCCAGCAGTTACACATCTAGCGGGGCTTCCTACGAGCAGTACTTC	CASSYTSSGASYEQYF
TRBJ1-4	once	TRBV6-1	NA	TGTGCCAGCAGTGAAATGTTCGGGGGGGGAGAAAAACTGTTTTTT	CASSEMFGGGEKLFF
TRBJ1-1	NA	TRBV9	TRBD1	TGTGCCAGCAGCGCAGGACACAGGGGATTCAACACTGAAGCTTTCTTT	CASSAGHRGFNTEAFF
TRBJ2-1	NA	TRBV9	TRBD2	TGTGCCAGCAGCGTATACGCGGGGGGGCCCAATGAGCAGTTCTTC	CASSVYAGGPNEQFF
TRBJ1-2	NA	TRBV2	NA	TGTGCCAGCAGTGAAGGGGGCAGGGACTATGGCTACACCTTC	CASSEGGRDYGYTF
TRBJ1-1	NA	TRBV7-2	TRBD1	TGTGCCAGCAGCCTCCTTGGGGACAGGGTAGCTTTCTTT	CASSLLGDRVAFF
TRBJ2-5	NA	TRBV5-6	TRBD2	TGTGCCAGCAGCTTGGTGAGCGGGGGCCAAGAGACCCAGTACTTC	CASSLVSGGQETQYF
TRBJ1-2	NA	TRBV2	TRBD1	TGTGCCAGCACCCGGGACAGGGCGGTGCATGGCTACACCTTC	CASTRDRAVHGYTF
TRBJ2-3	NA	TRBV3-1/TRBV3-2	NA	TGTGCCGCTGCAGGGTCAGATACGCAGTATTTT	CAAAGSDTQYF
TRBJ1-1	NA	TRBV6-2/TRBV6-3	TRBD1	TGTGCCAGCAGTTACTACAGGGGCACTGAAGCTTTCTTT	CASSYYRGTEAFF
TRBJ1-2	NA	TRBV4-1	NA	TGCGCCAGCAGCCAAGATCTTAGGAGCTATGGCTACACCTTC	CASSQDLRSYGYTF
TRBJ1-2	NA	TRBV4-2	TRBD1	TGTGCCAGCAGCCCTGGACAGGGGGACTATGGCTACACCTTC	CASSPGQGDYGYTF
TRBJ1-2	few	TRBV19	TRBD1	TGTGCCAGTAGTATAGAGGCGGAGGGACAGGGTCAATATGGCTACACCTTC	CASSIEAEGQGQYGYTF
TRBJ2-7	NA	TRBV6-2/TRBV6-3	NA	TGTGCCAGCAGTTTGAGGCTCTACGAGCAGTACTTC	CASSLRLYEQYF
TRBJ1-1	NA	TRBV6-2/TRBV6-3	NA	TGTGCCAGCAGCCGAGACATGAACACTGAAGCTTTCTTT	CASSRDMNTEAFF
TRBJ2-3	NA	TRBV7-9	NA	TGTGCCAGCAGCTTAACAGGAACAGATACGCAGTATTTT	CASSLTGTDTQYF
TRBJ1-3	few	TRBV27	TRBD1	TGTGCCAGCAGAGGCCCTGCCCGGGACAGGGGAAACACCATATATTTT	CASRGPARDRGNTIYF
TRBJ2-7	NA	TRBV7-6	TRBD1	TGTGCCAGCAGCTTAGTCAAGGGACAGGGGGCAAACGAGCAGTACTTC	CASSLVKGQGANEQYF
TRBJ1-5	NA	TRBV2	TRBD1	TGTGCCAGCACCGCCGGTAGGACAGGGATTGGACAGCCCCAGCATTTT	CASTAGRTGIGQPQHF
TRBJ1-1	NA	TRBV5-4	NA	TGTGCCAGCAGCTCCGCAGGGATTGAAGCTTTCTTT	CASSSAGIEAFF
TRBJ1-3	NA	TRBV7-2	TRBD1	TGTGCCAGCAGCTTGGGACAGGCGCTCTCTGGAAACACCATATATTTT	CASSLGQALSGNTIYF
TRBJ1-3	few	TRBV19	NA	TGTGCCACCCACCGCCGGGACATCGGAAACACCATATATTTT	CATHRRDIGNTIYF
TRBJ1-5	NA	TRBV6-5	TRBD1	TGTGCCAGCAGCCTAGACAGGGACCAGCCCCAGCATTTT	CASSLDRDQPQHF